The present entry profiles one TCR beta chain with its context. These data come from a study of B cell selection in AIRE deficiency. This table comes from immunoSEQ multiplex PCR, and its TCRdb copy is limited to in-frame clones, with some not included. The table records fewer than 25,000 clones, around 90% of them present only once. Trimming left V 3 bases short and J 3 bases short, with 1 base between. The CDR3 sequence is 11 residues long. Germline-derived CDR1 and CDR2 are SEHNR and FQNEAQ (reference sequence). Sorted regulatory T cells were CD4-positive, CD25-high and CD127-low or negative. The chain employs TRBV7-9 and TRBJ2-3; D remains ambiguous. The sample comprised CD4+CD25+ Tregs sorted from PBMCs. This TCR came from a human donor in good health. The CDR3 DNA is TGTGCCAGCAGCTTTACAGATACGCAGTATTTT. It codes for CASSFTDTQYF.